These T cell receptor beta chains were read from a single sample in a study of regulatory T cells in long-lasting Graves disease. One entry per CDR3 protein, called by TCRdb with MiXCR from the multiplex PCR reads. The table has about 540,000 distinct CDR3 sequences, 13% seen once. This same sample was also part of a study on T cells in Graves' hyperthyroidism and ophthalmopathy.

The sequenced sample was peripheral blood mononuclear cells (PBMCs), obtained at new diagnosis, from a patient treated with antithyroid drugs. Receptors were obtained from a man younger than 40 with Graves disease. Both conserved end residues are part of each CDR3. D genes are given only for firm matches. Where a row states a size, it is once, few, many or the class of an expanded clone; other rows omit it.

j_gene	v_gene	d_gene	abundance	CDR3aa	CDR3nt
TRBJ1-3	TRBV20-1	TRBD1	.	CSAVDRESGNTIYF	TGCAGTGCTGTCGACAGGGAATCTGGAAACACCATATATTTT
TRBJ2-7	TRBV3-1	.	.	CASSPSGLVGEQYF	TGTGCCAGCAGCCCCTCGGGGCTAGTTGGCGAGCAGTACTTC
TRBJ1-6	TRBV10-1	.	many	CASSDRGGAPLHF	TGCGCCAGCAGTGACAGGGGTGGAGCACCCCTCCACTTT
TRBJ2-2	TRBV2	.	many	CASSEVAPGAGELFF	TGTGCCAGCAGTGAAGTGGCGCCAGGGGCCGGGGAGCTGTTTTTT
TRBJ1-1	TRBV20-1	TRBD1	.	CSARPHGRGEAFF	TGCAGTGCTAGACCTCATGGCAGGGGGGAGGCTTTCTTT
TRBJ1-1	TRBV19	.	.	CASRQGSSGAEAFF	TGTGCCAGTAGGCAAGGGTCGTCCGGGGCTGAAGCTTTCTTT
TRBJ2-3	TRBV12-5	TRBD2	few	CASGASPLLAGESPDTQYF	TGTGCTAGTGGGGCTTCCCCCCTACTAGCGGGAGAGTCGCCAGATACGCAGTATTTT
TRBJ2-1	TRBV3-1	.	.	CASSQDLRADYNEQFF	TGTGCCAGCAGCCAAGATCTTAGGGCCGACTACAATGAGCAGTTCTTC
TRBJ2-1	TRBV18	.	.	CASSPSGGPPYNEQFF	TGTGCCAGCTCACCATCCGGAGGGCCACCCTACAATGAGCAGTTCTTC
TRBJ2-7	TRBV6-2/TRBV6-3	.	.	CASRAEGAYEQYF	TGTGCCAGCCGGGCGGAGGGGGCCTACGAGCAGTACTTC
TRBJ1-2	TRBV6-1	TRBD1	many	CASSAGTGRRMIYGYTF	TGTGCCAGCAGCGCCGGGACAGGTCGAAGAATGATCTATGGCTACACCTTC
TRBJ2-2	TRBV12-3/TRBV12-4	TRBD2	many	CASSQREGLGELFF	TGTGCCAGCAGCCAGCGGGAGGGGTTGGGGGAGCTGTTTTTT
TRBJ2-1	TRBV28	.	many	CASSYSGYNEQFF	TGTGCCAGCAGTTACAGCGGGTACAATGAGCAGTTCTTC
TRBJ2-7	TRBV5-1	TRBD1	many	CASSPGTELEQYF	TGCGCCAGCAGCCCAGGGACAGAACTCGAGCAGTACTTC
TRBJ1-2	TRBV20-1	TRBD1	.	CSARLGGASTF	TGCAGTGCTAGGTTAGGGGGCGCCTCCACCTTC
TRBJ2-7	TRBV11-2	TRBD2	many	CASSLALAGAYEQYF	TGTGCCAGCAGTCTAGCCCTAGCGGGAGCCTACGAGCAGTACTTC